Listed below are T cell receptor beta chains from one sample, sequenced in a study of blood T cell repertoires in COVID-19. The data were produced by immunoSEQ multiplex PCR, yet TCRdb's version contains in-frame clones alone and is incomplete. The sample consists of 40,000 to 50,000 clones, just over 85% of them appearing once. The sample was peripheral blood. These receptors originate from an elderly woman with acute or convalescent COVID-19. The CDR3 runs from the conserved cysteine through the conserved F or W. Fields, in order: D gene, J gene, V gene, clone size, CDR3 protein, CDR3 DNA. The D gene is left open where the match is weak. Not every row has a clone size; where given, it reads once, few, many or a size class.

D: TRBD1; J: TRBJ1-6; V: TRBV2; size: .; CDR3: CASSEVQGASSPLHF; DNA: TGTGCCAGCAGTGAAGTGCAGGGGGCAAGTTCACCCCTCCACTTT
D: TRBD1; J: TRBJ2-1; V: TRBV7-2; size: .; CDR3: CASSSGGSEQFF; DNA: TGTGCCAGCAGTTCAGGGGGTAGTGAGCAGTTCTTC
D: TRBD1; J: TRBJ1-2; V: TRBV18; size: once; CDR3: CASSPTGEINYGYTF; DNA: TGTGCCAGCTCACCGACAGGGGAGATTAACTATGGCTACACCTTC
D: .; J: TRBJ1-5; V: TRBV5-1; size: .; CDR3: CASSPEGGSNQPQHF; DNA: TGCGCCAGCAGCCCGGAAGGGGGAAGCAATCAGCCCCAGCATTTT
D: .; J: TRBJ2-7; V: TRBV18; size: .; CDR3: CASSPTEIEQYF; DNA: TGTGCCAGCTCACCCACAGAGATAGAGCAGTACTTC
D: TRBD1; J: TRBJ2-7; V: TRBV5-6; size: .; CDR3: CASSPDRVYEQYF; DNA: TGTGCCAGCAGCCCTGACAGGGTTTACGAGCAGTACTTC
D: TRBD1; J: TRBJ2-7; V: TRBV5-4; size: .; CDR3: CASRSTGAEQYF; DNA: TGTGCCAGCAGATCTACAGGGGCCGAGCAGTACTTC
D: .; J: TRBJ2-1; V: TRBV3-1/TRBV3-2; size: .; CDR3: CASSLTGGSDEQFF; DNA: TGTGCCAGCAGCCTCACCGGGGGATCCGATGAGCAGTTCTTC
D: TRBD1; J: TRBJ1-2; V: TRBV19; size: .; CDR3: CASSSGQGNYGYTF; DNA: TGTGCCAGTAGTTCGGGACAGGGGAACTATGGCTACACCTTC
D: .; J: TRBJ1-5; V: TRBV21-1; size: .; CDR3: CARGQGANQPQHF; DNA: TGTGCCAGGGGGCAGGGGGCCAATCAGCCCCAGCATTTT
D: .; J: TRBJ2-2; V: TRBV27; size: .; CDR3: CASSLFSLNTGELFF; DNA: TGTGCCAGCAGTTTATTTTCGTTAAACACCGGGGAGCTGTTTTTT
D: TRBD1; J: TRBJ2-1; V: TRBV9; size: few; CDR3: CASSRGDRAVDEQFF; DNA: TGTGCCAGCAGCCGGGGGGACAGGGCGGTGGATGAGCAGTTCTTC
D: .; J: TRBJ1-2; V: TRBV4-1; size: .; CDR3: CASSQTQANYGYTF; DNA: TGCGCCAGCAGCCAGACACAGGCCAACTATGGCTACACCTTC
D: TRBD1; J: TRBJ2-3; V: TRBV11-2; size: .; CDR3: CASSLVQTGTVQYF; DNA: TGTGCCAGCAGCTTAGTCCAGACCGGGACAGTACAGTATTTT
D: TRBD1; J: TRBJ1-2; V: TRBV27; size: .; CDR3: CASISLQGAGNYGYTF; DNA: TGTGCCAGCATCTCCCTCCAGGGGGCCGGAAACTATGGCTACACCTTC
D: .; J: TRBJ1-1; V: TRBV29-1; size: .; CDR3: CSVNRENTEAFF; DNA: TGCAGCGTTAACAGGGAGAACACTGAAGCTTTCTTT
D: TRBD2; J: TRBJ2-5; V: TRBV6-6; size: .; CDR3: CAIAGGLQETQYF; DNA: TGTGCGATAGCGGGGGGTCTTCAAGAGACCCAGTACTTC
D: .; J: TRBJ1-2; V: TRBV3-1/TRBV3-2; size: .; CDR3: CASSPPPPGYGYTF; DNA: TGTGCCAGCAGCCCCCCCCCGCCGGGGTATGGCTACACCTTC
D: .; J: TRBJ2-2; V: TRBV18; size: .; CDR3: CASSLGDPGELFF; DNA: TGTGCCAGCTCACTAGGGGATCCCGGGGAGCTGTTTTTT
D: TRBD2; J: TRBJ2-1; V: TRBV5-1; size: .; CDR3: CASSLAVTGGPPNEQFF; DNA: TGCGCCAGCAGCTTGGCCGTCACGGGGGGGCCCCCCAATGAGCAGTTCTTC
D: .; J: TRBJ1-5; V: TRBV4-1; size: few; CDR3: CASSQGKGRDGIQPQHF; DNA: TGCGCCAGCAGCCAAGGGAAGGGCAGGGATGGGATTCAGCCCCAGCATTTT
D: .; J: TRBJ2-7; V: TRBV23-1; size: .; CDR3: CASSQPGTDAGNYEQYF; DNA: TGCGCCAGCAGTCAACCCGGGACCGACGCGGGGAACTACGAGCAGTACTTC
D: .; J: TRBJ1-6; V: TRBV7-9; size: .; CDR3: CASSSNGDNSPLHF; DNA: TGTGCCAGCAGCAGCAACGGGGATAATTCACCCCTCCACTTT
D: .; J: TRBJ2-1; V: TRBV7-9; size: .; CDR3: CASKTGGLSTNEQFF; DNA: TGTGCCAGCAAAACGGGGGGCCTATCAACCAATGAGCAGTTCTTC
D: TRBD1; J: TRBJ1-4; V: TRBV5-1; size: .; CDR3: CASSPGQATNEKLFF; DNA: TGCGCCAGCAGCCCCGGACAGGCAACTAATGAAAAACTGTTTTTT
D: TRBD2; J: TRBJ2-1; V: TRBV2; size: .; CDR3: CASSEERGAYNEQFF; DNA: TGTGCCAGCAGTGAAGAGCGGGGGGCCTACAATGAGCAGTTCTTC
D: TRBD1; J: TRBJ1-1; V: TRBV5-1; size: .; CDR3: CASSFGTANTEAFF; DNA: TGCGCCAGCAGCTTTGGGACAGCAAACACTGAAGCTTTCTTT
D: .; J: TRBJ2-1; V: TRBV18; size: .; CDR3: CASSPPGQTYNEQFF; DNA: TGTGCCAGCTCACCACCGGGACAAACCTACAATGAGCAGTTCTTC
D: TRBD1; J: TRBJ1-1; V: TRBV5-1; size: .; CDR3: CASSAGQGYAEAFF; DNA: TGCGCCAGCAGCGCGGGACAGGGCTACGCTGAAGCTTTCTTT
D: TRBD1; J: TRBJ2-2; V: TRBV18; size: .; CDR3: CASSPPRQGLGTGELFF; DNA: TGTGCCAGCTCTCCACCGCGACAGGGGCTCGGCACCGGGGAGCTGTTTTTT
D: TRBD2; J: TRBJ2-2; V: TRBV5-1; size: .; CDR3: CASKSPGGTGELFF; DNA: TGCGCCAGCAAATCCCCCGGGGGGACCGGGGAGCTGTTTTTT
D: .; J: TRBJ2-5; V: TRBV12-1; size: .; CDR3: CASSFVREETQYF; DNA: TGTGCCAGCAGCTTTGTCAGGGAAGAGACCCAGTACTTC
D: TRBD2; J: TRBJ2-3; V: TRBV19; size: .; CDR3: CASSRHHQSGTSTDTQYF; DNA: TGTGCCAGTAGCAGACACCACCAGAGCGGGACTAGCACAGATACGCAGTATTTT
D: TRBD1; J: TRBJ1-2; V: TRBV6-5; size: .; CDR3: CASSSDRGYGYTF; DNA: TGTGCCAGCAGTTCGGACAGGGGCTATGGCTACACCTTC
D: .; J: TRBJ1-5; V: TRBV20-1; size: once; CDR3: CSASEENQPQHF; DNA: TGCAGTGCTAGTGAAGAGAATCAGCCCCAGCATTTT
D: TRBD1; J: TRBJ1-3; V: TRBV27; size: few; CDR3: CASSPTGPGNTIYF; DNA: TGTGCCAGCAGTCCGACAGGGCCTGGAAACACCATATATTTT
D: .; J: TRBJ2-7; V: TRBV18; size: .; CDR3: CASSQEQGSPYEQYF; DNA: TGTGCCAGCTCACAGGAACAGGGAAGTCCCTACGAGCAGTACTTC